This paragraph covers one T cell receptor (beta chain) sequence. Naive CD8 cells lacked CD45RO and underwent positive selection for CCR7, leaving out terminally differentiated effector memory CD45RA+ cells. This sample was included in a study of shared clonotypes between healthy human individuals. Study information: Participating donors consisted of two women and a few men aged 18 to 49. Per donor, three plates held CD4 naive cells, three held CD4 memory, two held CD8 naive and one held CD8 memory.

The assay was immunoSEQ multiplex PCR, and TCRdb's table has in-frame clones only and misses some. The table shows over 750,000 clones, with about 96% occurring only once. From germline, CDR1 is MNHNY and CDR2 SVGAGI (reference sequence). Trimming took 2 bases from V and 1 from J, leaving 12 bases between them. There are 15 residues in the CDR3. This clonotype was obtained from a man under 40 in good health. The sequenced sample consisted of naive CD8+ T cells sorted from blood. The chain carries TRBV6-6 and TRBJ2-7; D might be TRBD1 or TRBD2, each matching 6 bases. The CDR3, as DNA: TGTGCCAGCAGTTACCATCGGGGGACATCCTACGAGCAGTACTTC. It is translated as CASSYHRGTSYEQYF.